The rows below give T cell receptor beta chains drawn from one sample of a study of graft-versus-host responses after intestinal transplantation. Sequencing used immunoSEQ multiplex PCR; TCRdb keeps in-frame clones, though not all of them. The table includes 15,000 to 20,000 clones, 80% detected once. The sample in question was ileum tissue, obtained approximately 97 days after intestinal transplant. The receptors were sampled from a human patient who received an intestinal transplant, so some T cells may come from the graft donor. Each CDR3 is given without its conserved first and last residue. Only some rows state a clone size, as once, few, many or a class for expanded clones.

CDR3aa: ASSLGALYGYT; abundance: once; v_gene: TRBV11-2; len: 11
CDR3aa: ASRLRLSGNTIY; abundance: -; v_gene: TRBV6-6; len: 12
CDR3aa: ASSRPGLAGESSYNEQF; abundance: -; v_gene: TRBV7-9; len: 17
CDR3aa: ASSYPGVAEAF; abundance: -; v_gene: TRBV27; len: 11
CDR3aa: ASSLLAGGGETQY; abundance: -; v_gene: TRBV28; len: 13
CDR3aa: ASSHRLADSSYNEQF; abundance: -; v_gene: TRBV4-1; len: 15
CDR3aa: ASSTRTDTQY; abundance: -; v_gene: TRBV19; len: 10
CDR3aa: ASSDGMTGSPQETQY; abundance: -; v_gene: TRBV6-4; len: 15
CDR3aa: SAVAWTESYEQY; abundance: -; v_gene: TRBV29-1; len: 12
CDR3aa: ASSLYGGTKETQY; abundance: -; v_gene: TRBV28; len: 13
CDR3aa: ASSLGTVGTGELF; abundance: -; v_gene: TRBV11-3; len: 13
CDR3aa: ASTRVANTEAF; abundance: -; v_gene: TRBV2; len: 11
CDR3aa: ASSAGHLGTEAF; abundance: -; v_gene: TRBV9; len: 12
CDR3aa: ASSWTSGSSEQF; abundance: -; v_gene: TRBV6-5; len: 12
CDR3aa: ASSQDGRVGETQY; abundance: -; v_gene: TRBV4-3; len: 13
CDR3aa: ASSYGGRAYEQY; abundance: few; v_gene: TRBV6-6; len: 12
CDR3aa: ASSEGPLGNYGYT; abundance: -; v_gene: TRBV6-1; len: 13
CDR3aa: ASTDNGIRANVLT; abundance: -; v_gene: TRBV5-1; len: 13
CDR3aa: ASSRPGLAYNEQF; abundance: -; v_gene: TRBV6-5; len: 13
CDR3aa: ASSSSPGNEQF; abundance: -; v_gene: TRBV7-7; len: 11
CDR3aa: ASSFQTGIWGHGYT; abundance: -; v_gene: TRBV5-1; len: 14
CDR3aa: ATSRDTRDSSGNTIY; abundance: -; v_gene: TRBV15; len: 15
CDR3aa: ASSFQGETQY; abundance: -; v_gene: TRBV5-1; len: 10
CDR3aa: ASSEVPRTAGYEQY; abundance: -; v_gene: TRBV2; len: 14
CDR3aa: ASRRGTAPGQGSYEQY; abundance: -; v_gene: TRBV10-1; len: 16
CDR3aa: ASSQDTAGPTI; abundance: -; v_gene: TRBV4-3; len: 11
CDR3aa: ASSTRIARAF; abundance: -; v_gene: TRBV7-9; len: 10
CDR3aa: AWSVQSNQPQH; abundance: few; v_gene: TRBV30; len: 11
CDR3aa: ASTGGFSGNTIY; abundance: -; v_gene: TRBV5-5; len: 12
CDR3aa: ASSPAGFSYEQY; abundance: -; v_gene: TRBV4-1; len: 12
CDR3aa: ASSPVRGETQY; abundance: -; v_gene: TRBV7-3; len: 11
CDR3aa: PGRCGRKRRKTYGYT; abundance: -; v_gene: TRBV22-1; len: 15
CDR3aa: ASTASYEQY; abundance: -; v_gene: TRBV2; len: 9
CDR3aa: ASSFRVFRTYEQY; abundance: once; v_gene: TRBV5-8; len: 13
CDR3aa: ASRPGTGGSPLH; abundance: -; v_gene: TRBV28; len: 12
CDR3aa: ASSGRQGRFGTDTQY; abundance: -; v_gene: TRBV7-9; len: 15
CDR3aa: ASRKPGLAEETQY; abundance: -; v_gene: TRBV2; len: 13
CDR3aa: ASSLWPSGSCEQF; abundance: -; v_gene: TRBV28; len: 13
CDR3aa: ASSAGTGYEQY; abundance: -; v_gene: TRBV9; len: 11
CDR3aa: ASSAPGLVRTDTQY; abundance: few; v_gene: TRBV9; len: 14
CDR3aa: ASSFWGAGTKNIQY; abundance: -; v_gene: TRBV5-8; len: 14
CDR3aa: ASSLGGCWELTYEQY; abundance: few; v_gene: TRBV11-2; len: 15
CDR3aa: ASSVTWRLAGGNTGELF; abundance: -; v_gene: TRBV27; len: 17
CDR3aa: ASSSNRGGTEAF; abundance: few; v_gene: TRBV5-5; len: 12
CDR3aa: ASSYYGRGKGHNEQF; abundance: -; v_gene: TRBV7-9; len: 15
CDR3aa: ASSQAQGFYEQY; abundance: -; v_gene: TRBV4-3; len: 12
CDR3aa: ASSAQLERYGYT; abundance: -; v_gene: TRBV4-3; len: 12
CDR3aa: ASSLFVKADTQY; abundance: once; v_gene: TRBV27; len: 12
CDR3aa: ASSQVLALEQY; abundance: -; v_gene: TRBV4-2; len: 11
CDR3aa: ASSYSVSREQF; abundance: few; v_gene: TRBV6-5; len: 11
CDR3aa: ASSLKGVLSGNTIY; abundance: -; v_gene: TRBV5-1; len: 14
CDR3aa: AITRGPSDEQF; abundance: few; v_gene: TRBV10-3; len: 11
CDR3aa: ASSYRQTQY; abundance: -; v_gene: TRBV6-5; len: 9
CDR3aa: ASRPRQGTMNTEAF; abundance: -; v_gene: TRBV7-6; len: 14
CDR3aa: ASSVVPDREAF; abundance: -; v_gene: TRBV9; len: 11
CDR3aa: ASSHHLSLAGDSKTDTQY; abundance: -; v_gene: TRBV4-3; len: 18
CDR3aa: ASSEASGYQETQY; abundance: -; v_gene: TRBV2; len: 13
CDR3aa: ASSLSGVYEQY; abundance: -; v_gene: TRBV11-2; len: 11
CDR3aa: ASSLTGTDTQY; abundance: -; v_gene: TRBV7-3; len: 11